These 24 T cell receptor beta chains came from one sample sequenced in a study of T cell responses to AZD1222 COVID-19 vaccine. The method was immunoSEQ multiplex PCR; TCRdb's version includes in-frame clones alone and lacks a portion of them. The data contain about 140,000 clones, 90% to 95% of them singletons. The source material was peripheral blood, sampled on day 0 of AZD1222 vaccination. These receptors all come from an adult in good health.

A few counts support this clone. CDR3 DNA sequence: TGTGCCAGCAGCAGTGGCCCCTATAATTCACCCCTCCACTTT. Protein product: CASSSGPYNSPLHF. The chain couples TRBV6-5 to TRBJ1-6, with D unresolved. The CDR3 is 14 residues long. V gave up 6 bases and J gave up 2 bases, with 8 bases separating them. Germline CDR1 MNHEY, CDR2 SVGAGI.

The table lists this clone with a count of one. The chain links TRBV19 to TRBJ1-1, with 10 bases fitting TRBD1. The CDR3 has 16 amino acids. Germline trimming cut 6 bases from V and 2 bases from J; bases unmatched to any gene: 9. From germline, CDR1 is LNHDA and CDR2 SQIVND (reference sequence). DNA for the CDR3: TGTGCCAGTAGACCAATGGGGACAGGGGATAACACTGAAGCTTTCTTT. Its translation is CASRPMGTGDNTEAFF.

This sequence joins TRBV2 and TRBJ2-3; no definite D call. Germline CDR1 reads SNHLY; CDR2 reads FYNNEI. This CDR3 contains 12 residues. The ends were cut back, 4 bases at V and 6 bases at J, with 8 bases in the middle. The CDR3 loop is CASSAGGDTQYF. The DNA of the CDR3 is TGTGCCAGCAGTGCGGGTGGCGATACGCAGTATTTT.

This CDR3 is CASSMNRGLQETQYF. For the CDR3, the DNA is TGTGCCAGTAGTATGAATCGGGGGCTACAAGAGACCCAGTACTTC. The genes are TRBV19 and TRBJ2-5; either TRBD1 or TRBD2 may supply D (6 bases each). The CDR3 runs 15 residues. V lost 3 bases, J lost 2 bases, and 13 bases lay in between. The germline CDR1 and CDR2 sequences are LNHDA and SQIVND (reference sequence). Combining the CDR3 with reference TRBV19 and TRBJ2-5 gives the whole variable domain DGGITQSPKYLFRKEGQNVTLSCEQNLNHDAMYWYRQDPGQGLRLIYYSQIVNDFQKGDIAEGYSVSREKKESFPLTVTSAQKNPTAFYLCASSMNRGLQETQYFGPGTRLLVL.

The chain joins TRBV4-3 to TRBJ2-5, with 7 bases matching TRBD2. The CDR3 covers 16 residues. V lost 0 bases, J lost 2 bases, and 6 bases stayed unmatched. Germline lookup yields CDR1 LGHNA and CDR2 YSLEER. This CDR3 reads CASSQELGGTQETQYF. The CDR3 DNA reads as TGCGCCAGCAGCCAAGAACTCGGGGGGACTCAAGAGACCCAGTACTTC.

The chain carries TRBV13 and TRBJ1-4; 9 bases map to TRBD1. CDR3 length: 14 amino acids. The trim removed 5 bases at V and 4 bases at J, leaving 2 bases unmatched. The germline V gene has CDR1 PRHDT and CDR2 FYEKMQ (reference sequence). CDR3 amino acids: CASSGDRVNEKLFF. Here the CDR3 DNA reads TGTGCCAGCAGCGGGGACAGGGTTAATGAAAAACTGTTTTTT. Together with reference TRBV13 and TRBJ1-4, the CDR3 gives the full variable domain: AAGVIQSPRHLIKEKRETATLKCYPIPRHDTVYWYQQGPGQDPQFLISFYEKMQSDKGSIPDRFSAQQFSDYHSELNMSSLELGDSALYFCASSGDRVNEKLFFGSGTQLSVL.

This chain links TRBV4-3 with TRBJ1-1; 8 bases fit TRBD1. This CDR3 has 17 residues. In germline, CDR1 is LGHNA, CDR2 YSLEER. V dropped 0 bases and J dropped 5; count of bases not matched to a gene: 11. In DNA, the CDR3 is TGCGCCAGCAGCCAAGATCTTGTCAGGGGGCGGGGAACTGAAGCTTTCTTT. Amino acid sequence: CASSQDLVRGRGTEAFF.

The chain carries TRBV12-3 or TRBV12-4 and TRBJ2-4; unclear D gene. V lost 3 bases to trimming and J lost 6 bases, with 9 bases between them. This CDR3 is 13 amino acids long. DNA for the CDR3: TGTGCCAGCAGTTTGGGTCTGCCAAACATTCAGTACTTC. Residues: CASSLGLPNIQYF.

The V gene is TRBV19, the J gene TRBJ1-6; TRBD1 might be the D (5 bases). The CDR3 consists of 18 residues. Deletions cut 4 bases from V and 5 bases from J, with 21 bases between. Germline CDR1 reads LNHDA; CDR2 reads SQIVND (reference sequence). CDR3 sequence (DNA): TGTGCCAGTAGTACGACCCCGTTGGGAGGGGCAAATAATTCACCCCTCCACTTT. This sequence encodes CASSTTPLGGANNSPLHF.

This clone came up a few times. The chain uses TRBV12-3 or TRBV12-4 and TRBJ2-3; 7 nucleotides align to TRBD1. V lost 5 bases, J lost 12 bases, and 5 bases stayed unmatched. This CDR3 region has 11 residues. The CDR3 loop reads CASSLDRAQYF. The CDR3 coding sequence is TGTGCCAGCAGTCTTGACAGGGCCCAGTATTTT.

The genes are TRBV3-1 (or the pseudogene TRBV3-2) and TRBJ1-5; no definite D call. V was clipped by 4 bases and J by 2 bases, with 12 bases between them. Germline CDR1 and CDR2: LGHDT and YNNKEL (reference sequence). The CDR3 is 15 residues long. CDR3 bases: TGTGCCAGCAGCCTCACTGGCGGGGGCAATCAGCCCCAGCATTTT. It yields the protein CASSLTGGGNQPQHF.

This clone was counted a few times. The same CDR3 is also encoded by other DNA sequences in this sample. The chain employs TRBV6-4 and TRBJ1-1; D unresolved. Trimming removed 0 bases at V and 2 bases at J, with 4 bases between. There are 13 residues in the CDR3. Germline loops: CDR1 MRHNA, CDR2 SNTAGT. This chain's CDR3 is CASSDSANTEAFF. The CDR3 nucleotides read TGTGCCAGCAGTGACTCGGCAAACACTGAAGCTTTCTTT.

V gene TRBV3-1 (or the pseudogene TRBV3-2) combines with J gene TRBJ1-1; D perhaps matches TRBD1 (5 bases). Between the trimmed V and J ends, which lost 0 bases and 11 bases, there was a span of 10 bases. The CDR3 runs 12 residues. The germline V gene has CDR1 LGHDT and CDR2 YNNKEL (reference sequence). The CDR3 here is CASSQEGGSAFF. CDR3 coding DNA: TGTGCCAGCAGCCAAGAGGGGGGATCGGCTTTCTTT.

For the CDR3, the DNA is TGTGCCAGCAGCCTGGAACCCGGATCGGGAGTAAGTGGCTACACCTTC. Translating gives CASSLEPGSGVSGYTF. V usage is TRBV11-2 and J usage is TRBJ1-2; no firm D call. The V gene lost 5 bases and the J gene lost 7 bases, with 23 bases spanning the gap. CDR1 is SGHAT, CDR2 FQNNGV, per germline. The CDR3 runs 16 residues.

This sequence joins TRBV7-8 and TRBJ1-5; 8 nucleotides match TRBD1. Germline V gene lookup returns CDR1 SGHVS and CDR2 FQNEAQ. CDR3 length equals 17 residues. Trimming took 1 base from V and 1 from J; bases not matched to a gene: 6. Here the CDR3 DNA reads TGTGCCAGCAGCTTAGTAGGCCAGGGGGCGAGCAATCAGCCCCAGCATTTT. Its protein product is CASSLVGQGASNQPQHF.

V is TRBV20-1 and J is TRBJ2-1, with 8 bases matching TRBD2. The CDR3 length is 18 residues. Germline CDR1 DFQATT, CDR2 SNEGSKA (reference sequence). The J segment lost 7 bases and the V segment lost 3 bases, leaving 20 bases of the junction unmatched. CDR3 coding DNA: TGCAGTGCTAGTTTGGTGACTAGCGTCTTATTCGGGAGGAATGAGCAGTTCTTC. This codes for CSASLVTSVLFGRNEQFF.

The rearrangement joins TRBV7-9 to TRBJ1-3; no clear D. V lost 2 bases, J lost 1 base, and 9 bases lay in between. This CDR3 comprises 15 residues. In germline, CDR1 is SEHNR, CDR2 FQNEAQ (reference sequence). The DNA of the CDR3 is TGTGCCAGCAGCTTAAGTGGTGATTCTGGAAACACCATATATTTT. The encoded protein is CASSLSGDSGNTIYF.

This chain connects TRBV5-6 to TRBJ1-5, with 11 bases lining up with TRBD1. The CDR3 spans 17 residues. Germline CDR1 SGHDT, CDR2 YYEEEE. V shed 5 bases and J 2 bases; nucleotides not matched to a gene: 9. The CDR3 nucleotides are TGTGCCAGCAGAACGGACAGGGGGCTTAGGCGCAATCAGCCCCAGCATTTT. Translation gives CASRTDRGLRRNQPQHF. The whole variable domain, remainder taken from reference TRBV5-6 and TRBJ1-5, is DAGVTQSPTHLIKTRGQQVTLRCSPKSGHDTVSWYQQALGQGPQFIFQYYEEEERQRGNFPDRFSGHQFPNYSSELNVNALLLGDSALYLCASRTDRGLRRNQPQHFGDGTRLSIL.

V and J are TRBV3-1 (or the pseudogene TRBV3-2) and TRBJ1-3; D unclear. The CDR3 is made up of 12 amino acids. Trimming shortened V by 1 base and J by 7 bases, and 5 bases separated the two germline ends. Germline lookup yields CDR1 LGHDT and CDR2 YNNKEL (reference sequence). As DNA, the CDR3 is TGTGCCAGCAGCCAAGTCGGTAACACCATATATTTT. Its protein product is CASSQVGNTIYF.

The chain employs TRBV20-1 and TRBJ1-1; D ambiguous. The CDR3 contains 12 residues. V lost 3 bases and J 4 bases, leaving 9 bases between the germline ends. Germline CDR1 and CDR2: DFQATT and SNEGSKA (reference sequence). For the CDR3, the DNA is TGCAGTGCTAGTAACAGTCGCACTGAAGCTTTCTTT. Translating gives CSASNSRTEAFF.

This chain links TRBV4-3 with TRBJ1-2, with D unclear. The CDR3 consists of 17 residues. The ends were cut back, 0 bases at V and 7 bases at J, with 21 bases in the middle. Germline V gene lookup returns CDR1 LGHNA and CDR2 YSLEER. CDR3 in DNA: TGCGCCAGCAGCCAAGATAGAGGCAGCCCTAAGTTTCTTGGCTACACCTTC. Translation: CASSQDRGSPKFLGYTF.

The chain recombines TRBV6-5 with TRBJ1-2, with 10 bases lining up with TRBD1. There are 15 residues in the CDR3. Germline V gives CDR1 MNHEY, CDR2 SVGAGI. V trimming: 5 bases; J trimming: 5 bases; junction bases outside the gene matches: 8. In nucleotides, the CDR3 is TGTGCCAGCAGTCGACGTTCGGGACAGGGGTATGGCTACACCTTC. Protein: CASSRRSGQGYGYTF.

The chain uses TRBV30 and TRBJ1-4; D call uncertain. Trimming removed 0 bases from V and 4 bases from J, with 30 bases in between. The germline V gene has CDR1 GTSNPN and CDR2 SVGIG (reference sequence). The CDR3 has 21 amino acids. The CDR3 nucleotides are TGTGCCTGGAGTGTACCCGGGCCGGGGAATTCTCAAGTGGCCTTTAATGAAAAACTGTTTTTT. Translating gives CAWSVPGPGNSQVAFNEKLFF.

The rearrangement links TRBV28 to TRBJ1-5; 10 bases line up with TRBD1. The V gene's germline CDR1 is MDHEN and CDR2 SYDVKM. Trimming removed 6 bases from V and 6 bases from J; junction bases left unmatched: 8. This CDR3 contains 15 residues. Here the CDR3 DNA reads TGTGCCAGCAGCCCCGGGACAGGGGACGTTCAGCCCCAGCATTTT. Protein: CASSPGTGDVQPQHF.